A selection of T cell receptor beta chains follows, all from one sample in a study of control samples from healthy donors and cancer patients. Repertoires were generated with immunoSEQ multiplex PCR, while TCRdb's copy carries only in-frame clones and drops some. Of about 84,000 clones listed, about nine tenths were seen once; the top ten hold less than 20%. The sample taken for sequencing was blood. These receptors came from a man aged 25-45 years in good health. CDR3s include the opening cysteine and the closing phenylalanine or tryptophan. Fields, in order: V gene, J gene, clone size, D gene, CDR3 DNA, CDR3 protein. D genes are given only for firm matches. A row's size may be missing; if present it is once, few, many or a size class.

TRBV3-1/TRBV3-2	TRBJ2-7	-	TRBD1	TGTGCCAGCAGCCCCGGGACAGACTACTACGAGCAGTACTTC	CASSPGTDYYEQYF
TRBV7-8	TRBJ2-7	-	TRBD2	TGTGCCAGCAAACTAGCGGAACCCTACGAGCAGTACTTC	CASKLAEPYEQYF
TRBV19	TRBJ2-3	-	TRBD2	TGTGCCAGTAGCCCGCTGACTAGCGGGAGGGCCTTAACAGATACGCAGTATTTT	CASSPLTSGRALTDTQYF
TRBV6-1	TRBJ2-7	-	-	TGTGCCAGCAGTGAAGCGGGGGTCTACGAGCAGTACTTC	CASSEAGVYEQYF
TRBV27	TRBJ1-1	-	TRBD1	TGTGCCAGCAGTTTATCGTCCCTCGGACAGGGGGTTCCTAACACTGAAGCTTTCTTT	CASSLSSLGQGVPNTEAFF
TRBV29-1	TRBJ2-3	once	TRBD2	TGCAGCGCTACCCATCTAGCGGGAGGAGGTACGCAGTATTTT	CSATHLAGGGTQYF
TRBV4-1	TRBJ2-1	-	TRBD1	TGCGCCAGCAGCCAAGACCCCGCGGGACAGGGGAAGGATGAGCAGTTCTTC	CASSQDPAGQGKDEQFF
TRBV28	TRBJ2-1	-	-	TGTGCCAGCAGTCCCTCCACCGGGAGTTACAATGAGCAGTTCTTC	CASSPSTGSYNEQFF
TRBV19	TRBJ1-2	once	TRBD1	TGTGCCAGTAGAACCGAGACAGGGGGGGACTATGGCTACACCTTC	CASRTETGGDYGYTF
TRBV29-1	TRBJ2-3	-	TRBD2	TGCAGCGTTGAGACTAGCGGGGGCCTAAGCTATAGCACAGATACGCAGTATTTT	CSVETSGGLSYSTDTQYF
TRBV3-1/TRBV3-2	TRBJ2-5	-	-	TGTGCCAGCAGCCAAGCTCCGCATCCGGCTTCCCCCAAGGAGACCCAGTACTTC	CASSQAPHPASPKETQYF
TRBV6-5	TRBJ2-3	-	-	TGTGCCAGCAGTTATACCTCCCCCGGCGCAGATACGCAGTATTTT	CASSYTSPGADTQYF
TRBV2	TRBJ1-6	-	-	TGTGCCAGCAGTGTCGGTAATTCACCCCTCCACTTT	CASSVGNSPLHF
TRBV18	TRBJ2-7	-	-	TGTGCCAGCTCACCGCAGGGAACCTACGAGCAGTACTTC	CASSPQGTYEQYF
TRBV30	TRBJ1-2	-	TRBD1	TGTGCCTGGAGAAAACAGGGGGGCCTAGTTTATGGCTACACCTTC	CAWRKQGGLVYGYTF
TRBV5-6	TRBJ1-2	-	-	TGTGCCAGCAGCTTTCAGGGTTACGGCTACACCTTC	CASSFQGYGYTF
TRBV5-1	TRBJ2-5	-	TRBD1	TGCGCCAGCAGCTTGGAACGTGACAGGGGGACCCAGTACTTC	CASSLERDRGTQYF
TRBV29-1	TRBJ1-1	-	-	TGCAGCGTTGGGTACTTCGGTTTGGCCCGGCCTGAAGCTTTCTTT	CSVGYFGLARPEAFF
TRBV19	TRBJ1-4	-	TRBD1	TGTGCCAGTAGTCCGGGGGACAGGGATGACGAAAAACTGTTTTTT	CASSPGDRDDEKLFF
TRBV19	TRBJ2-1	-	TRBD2	TGTGCCAGTAGTATCAAAGCGGGACGGGGGAATGAGCAGTTCTTC	CASSIKAGRGNEQFF
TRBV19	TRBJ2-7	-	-	TGTGCCAGTAGTTCCTGGACACAAGCCTACGAGCAGTACTTC	CASSSWTQAYEQYF
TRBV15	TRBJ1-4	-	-	TGTGCCACCAGCAACGGAGGGTTTACGGGTGAAAAACTGTTTTTT	CATSNGGFTGEKLFF
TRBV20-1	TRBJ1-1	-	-	TGCAGTGCTAGTCATGAGCGGAGTGCCGCTGAAGCTTTCTTT	CSASHERSAAEAFF
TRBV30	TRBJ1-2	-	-	TGTGCCTGGACGGCCGCTAACTATGGCTACACCTTC	CAWTAANYGYTF
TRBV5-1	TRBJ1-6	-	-	TGCGCCAGCAGCTTGGTATCGGACAGCAAATCACCCCTCCACTTT	CASSLVSDSKSPLHF
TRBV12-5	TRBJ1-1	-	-	TGTGCTAGTGGTTTGGTAACCCCCCCACCTTACAACACTGAAGCTTTCTTT	CASGLVTPPPYNTEAFF
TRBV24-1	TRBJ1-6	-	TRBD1	TGTGCCACCAGGGGGCGGGAGGGGGCTTATTCACCCCTCCACTTT	CATRGREGAYSPLHF
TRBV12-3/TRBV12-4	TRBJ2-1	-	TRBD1	TGTGCCAGCAGTCAAGGGACAGGCGGTGAGCAGTTCTTC	CASSQGTGGEQFF
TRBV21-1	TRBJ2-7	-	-	TGTGCCAGCAGCAAAATTGGTAGCAGCTGGTTGTCCTACGAGCAGTACTTC	CASSKIGSSWLSYEQYF
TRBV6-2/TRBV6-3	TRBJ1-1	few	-	TGTGCCAGCAGTTACTCGGGGGGGGCGTCTGAAGCTTTCTTT	CASSYSGGASEAFF
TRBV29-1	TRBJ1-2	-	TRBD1	TGCAGCGTTGAAAGACAGGGGGGTTACTATGGCTACACCTTC	CSVERQGGYYGYTF
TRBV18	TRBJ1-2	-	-	TGTGCCAGCTCACCCACAGCGCCCTATGGCTACACCTTC	CASSPTAPYGYTF
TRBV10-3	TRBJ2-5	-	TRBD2	TGTGCCATCAGTGAGTTTTTTAGCGGGAAATTACAAGAGACCCAGTACTTC	CAISEFFSGKLQETQYF
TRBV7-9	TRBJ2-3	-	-	TGTGCCAGCAGGCTCCTGGGGGGGCTGAGGGACACAGATACGCAGTATTTT	CASRLLGGLRDTDTQYF
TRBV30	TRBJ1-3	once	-	TGTGCCTGGAGACAAACCTCTGGAAACACCATATATTTT	CAWRQTSGNTIYF
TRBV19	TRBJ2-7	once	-	TGTGCCAGTAGTCCGCCGGGGTCACCCTACGAGCAGTACTTC	CASSPPGSPYEQYF
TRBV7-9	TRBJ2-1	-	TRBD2	TGTGCCAGCAGCTTATACGCGACTAGCGGGGGGCGACGCGATGAGCAGTTCTTC	CASSLYATSGGRRDEQFF
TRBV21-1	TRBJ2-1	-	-	TGTGCCAGCAGCTCAGCCCAGGGAGGTTACAATGAGCAGTTCTTC	CASSSAQGGYNEQFF
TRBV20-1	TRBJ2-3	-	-	TGCAGTGCGGGGAGCGATACGCAGTATTTT	CSAGSDTQYF
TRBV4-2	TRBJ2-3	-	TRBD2	TGTGCCAGCAGCCCAGCTCTCGGACTAGCGGGGGATAATAGCCGGACAGATACGCAGTATTTT	CASSPALGLAGDNSRTDTQYF
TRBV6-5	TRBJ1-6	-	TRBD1	TGTGCCAGCAGTCTCCAGGGGGCGCGCTCACCCCTCCACTTT	CASSLQGARSPLHF
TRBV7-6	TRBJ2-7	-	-	TGTGCCAGCAGCTTAGATCTGGGCAGGGAGAACGAGCAGTACTTC	CASSLDLGRENEQYF
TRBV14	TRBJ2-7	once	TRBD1	TGTGCCAGCAGCCCCCACAGGGGTTGGGGCTACGAGCAGTACTTC	CASSPHRGWGYEQYF
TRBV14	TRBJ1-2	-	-	TGTGCCAGCAGCCAAGATTGGGAGAGGAGCAACTATGGCTACACCTTC	CASSQDWERSNYGYTF
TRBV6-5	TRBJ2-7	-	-	TGTGCCAGCAGTTACCTACCCGGGGCCGGCTACGAGCAGTACTTC	CASSYLPGAGYEQYF
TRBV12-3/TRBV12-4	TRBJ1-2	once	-	TGTGCCAGCAGTATAACAGTTTATGGCTACACCTTC	CASSITVYGYTF
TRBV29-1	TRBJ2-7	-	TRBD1	TGCAGCGTTGGAGGGACAGGGGGTAATCACGAGCAGTACTTC	CSVGGTGGNHEQYF
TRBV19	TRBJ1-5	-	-	TGTGCCACCGTAGTTCAGCCCCAGCATTTT	CATVVQPQHF
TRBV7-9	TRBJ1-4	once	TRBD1	TGTGCCAGCAGCCCGGGACAGGGGGACGAAAAACTGTTTTTT	CASSPGQGDEKLFF
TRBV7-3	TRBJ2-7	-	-	TGTGCCAGCAGCTTAAAAGGTGGGATGTCCTACGAGCAGTACTTC	CASSLKGGMSYEQYF
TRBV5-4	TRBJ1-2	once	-	TGTGCCAGCAGCTTGGAAACAGGGCTAAAGAACTATGGCTACACCTTC	CASSLETGLKNYGYTF